This TCR beta chain was sequenced during a study of blood T cell repertoires in COVID-19. In the study overall: Spain, Italy and the United States supplied samples that represented acute and convalescent COVID-19. PBMCs, B-cell-depleted T cells, or T cells were the source of the cDNA or gDNA that made up the material.

This clone was detected a few times. In the original workflow: It was from reference gene primer amplification that nucleated cell counts were estimated. Some clones are missing from TCRdb's copy, which holds only in-frame ones; the method was immunoSEQ multiplex PCR. V and J calls and clone size are as listed in that table; D and trimming were resolved from the DNA. This sample has about 230,000 clones; around nine tenths occur once, and the top ten carry about 12%. With 3 bases clipped from V and 9 bases from J, the junction kept 2 bases outside the gene matches. This CDR3 contains 12 residues. CDR1 and CDR2 from the germline V gene are PRHDT and FYEKMQ (reference sequence).

The TCR originated in a woman younger than 30 who had recovered from COVID-19. The sample comprised peripheral blood. The V call is TRBV13, the J call TRBJ2-1; TRBD1 agrees at 7 bases. This CDR3 reads CASSFAGGEQFF. CDR3 DNA sequence: TGTGCCAGCAGCTTCGCAGGGGGTGAGCAGTTCTTC.